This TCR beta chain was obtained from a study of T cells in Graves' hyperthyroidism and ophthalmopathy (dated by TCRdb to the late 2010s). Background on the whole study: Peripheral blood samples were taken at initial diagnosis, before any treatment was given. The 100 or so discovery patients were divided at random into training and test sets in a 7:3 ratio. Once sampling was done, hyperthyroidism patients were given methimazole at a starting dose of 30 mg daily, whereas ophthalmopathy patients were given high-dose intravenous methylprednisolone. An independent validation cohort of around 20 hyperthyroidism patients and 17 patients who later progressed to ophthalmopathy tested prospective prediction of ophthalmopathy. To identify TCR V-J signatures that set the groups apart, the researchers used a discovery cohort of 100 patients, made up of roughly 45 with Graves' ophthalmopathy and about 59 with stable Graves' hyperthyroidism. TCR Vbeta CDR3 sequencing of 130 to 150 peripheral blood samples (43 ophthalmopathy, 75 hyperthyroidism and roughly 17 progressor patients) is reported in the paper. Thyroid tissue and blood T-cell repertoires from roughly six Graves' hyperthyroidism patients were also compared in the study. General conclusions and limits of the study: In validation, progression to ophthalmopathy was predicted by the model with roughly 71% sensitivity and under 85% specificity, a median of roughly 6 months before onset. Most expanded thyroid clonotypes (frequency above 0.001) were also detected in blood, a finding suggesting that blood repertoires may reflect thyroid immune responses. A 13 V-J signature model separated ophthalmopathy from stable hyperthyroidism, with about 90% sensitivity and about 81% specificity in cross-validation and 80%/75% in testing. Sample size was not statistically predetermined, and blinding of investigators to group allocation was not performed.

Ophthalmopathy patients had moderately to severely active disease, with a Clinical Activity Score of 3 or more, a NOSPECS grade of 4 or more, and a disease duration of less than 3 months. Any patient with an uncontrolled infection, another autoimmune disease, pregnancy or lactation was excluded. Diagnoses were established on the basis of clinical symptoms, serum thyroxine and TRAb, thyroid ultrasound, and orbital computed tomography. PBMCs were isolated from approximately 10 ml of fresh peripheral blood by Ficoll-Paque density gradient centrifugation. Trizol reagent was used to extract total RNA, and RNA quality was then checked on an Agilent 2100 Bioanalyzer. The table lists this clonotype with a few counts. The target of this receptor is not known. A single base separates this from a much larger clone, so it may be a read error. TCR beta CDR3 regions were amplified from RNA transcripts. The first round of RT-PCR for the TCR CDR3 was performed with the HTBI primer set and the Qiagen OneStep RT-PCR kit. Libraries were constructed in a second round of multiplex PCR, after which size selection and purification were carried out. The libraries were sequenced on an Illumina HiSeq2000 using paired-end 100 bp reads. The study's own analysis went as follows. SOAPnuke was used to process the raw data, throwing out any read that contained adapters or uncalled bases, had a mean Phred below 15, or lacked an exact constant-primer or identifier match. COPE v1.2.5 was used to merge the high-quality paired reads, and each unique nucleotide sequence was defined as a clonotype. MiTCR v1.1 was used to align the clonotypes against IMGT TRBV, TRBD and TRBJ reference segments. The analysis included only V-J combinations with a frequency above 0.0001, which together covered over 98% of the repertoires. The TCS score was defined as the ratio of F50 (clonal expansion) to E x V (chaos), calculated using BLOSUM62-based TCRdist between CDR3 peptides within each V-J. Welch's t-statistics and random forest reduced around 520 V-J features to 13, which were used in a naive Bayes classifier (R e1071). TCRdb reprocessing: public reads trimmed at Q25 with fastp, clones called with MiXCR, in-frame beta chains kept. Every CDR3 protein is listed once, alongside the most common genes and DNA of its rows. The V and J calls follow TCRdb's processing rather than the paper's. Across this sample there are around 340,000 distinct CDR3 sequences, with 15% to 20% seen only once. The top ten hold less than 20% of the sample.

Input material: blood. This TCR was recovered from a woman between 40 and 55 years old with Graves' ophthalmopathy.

The sequenced DNA is TGCGCCAGCCTACAGAGGTGCTCCTACGAGCAGTACTTC. It translates as CASLQRCSYEQYF. The chain is assembled from TRBV5-1 and TRBJ2-7; confidence is insufficient to name the D gene. The germline V gene encodes CDR1 SGHRS and CDR2 YFSETQ. CDR3 length: 13 amino acids, cysteine to phenylalanine. Only the CDR3 portion is preserved as DNA: 39 bases, with reading frame beginning at the first base. V and J are truncated by 7 bases and 0 bases respectively, leaving an intervening sequence of 11 bases.